These 25 T cell receptor beta chains were sequenced from one sample in a study of metastatic and nonmetastatic thyroid tumors. Through MiXCR, TCRdb re-clonotyped the PCR reads. In the table there are roughly 90,000 clones, 14% to 15% of which are singletons. The entire patient cohort was treatment-naive prior to thyroid surgery. Sequenced material: blood. These receptors were taken from a female donor with papillary thyroid cancer or a benign thyroid nodule (not recorded which). Some clones in this sample may be carry-over from other donors' samples.

This clone has ten or more counts. Given a much more abundant clone one base away, this may be a read error. The CDR3 loop is CAWSRDRAGGQYF. CDR3 coding DNA: TGTGCCTGGAGTCGCGACAGGGCGGGCGGGCAGTACTTC. The chain uses TRBV30 and TRBJ2-7; 7 positions match TRBD1. With V trimmed by 2 bases and J by 9 bases, 10 bases remained unmatched. This CDR3 contains 13 residues. Germline CDR1 is GTSNPN and CDR2 is SVGIG (reference sequence).

Remarks on this clone: It is likely a read error, because the conserved phenylalanine at the end of the CDR3 is missing. This chain connects TRBV20-1 to TRBJ2-7, with 8 bases identical to TRBD1. This CDR3 is built from 14 residues. CDR1 DFQATT and CDR2 SNEGSKA come from the germline V gene (reference sequence). J lost 5 bases, V lost 6 bases, and 12 bases had no gene match. CDR3 residues: CSAAYPWTGNEQYL. Written as DNA, the CDR3 is TGCAGTGCCGCTTACCCCTGGACAGGGAACGAGCAGTACCTC.

This clone appeared many times. This specimen includes other DNA sequences encoding the same CDR3. The gene calls are TRBV4-2 and TRBJ2-7; D could derive from TRBD1 or TRBD2 (5 bases each). Germline V gene data show CDR1 as LGHNA and CDR2 as YNFKEQ. The ends were cut back, 0 bases at V and 0 bases at J, with 15 bases in the middle. CDR3 length: 17 amino acids. The CDR3 DNA follows: TGTGCCAGCAGCCAAGATTGGGGGATACAAAACTCCTACGAGCAGTACTTC. This encodes CASSQDWGIQNSYEQYF.

This clone was found a few times. The chain is built from TRBV6-1 and TRBJ1-1; 10 bases are a match to TRBD1. The length of the CDR3 is 13 residues. Losses at the gene ends were 6 bases for V and 13 bases for J; bases not matched to a gene: 11. In germline, CDR1 is MNHNS, CDR2 SASEGT. The CDR3 spells CASRDRGYAEFFF. The CDR3 DNA follows: TGTGCCAGCAGGGACAGGGGGTACGCTGAATTTTTCTTT.

This clone was observed many times. The rearrangement joins TRBV4-1 to TRBJ2-7; D not resolved. Trimming shortened V by 2 bases and J by 1 base, and 12 bases separated the two germline ends. CDR1 is MGHRA and CDR2 is YSYEKL in the germline V gene. This CDR3 region has 15 residues. CDR3 sequence: CASSQLGRRSYEQYF. Here the CDR3 DNA reads TGCGCCAGCAGCCAATTAGGTCGCCGGTCCTACGAGCAGTACTTC.

Concerning this clone: A much larger clone is a single base away; this may be a read error. This rearrangement joins TRBV5-4 to TRBJ1-6; no firm D call. This CDR3 contains 13 residues. Germline V gene lookup returns CDR1 SGHNT and CDR2 YYREEE (reference sequence). Trimming left V 4 bases short and J 7 bases short, with 9 bases between. The chain's CDR3 is CASSRYNNSPLHF. The CDR3 region has the DNA TGTGCCAGCAGCCGGTACAACAATTCACCCCTCCACTTT.

This clone occurred many times. The rearrangement links TRBV5-6 to TRBJ1-5; TRBD1 agrees at 8 bases. Germline loops: CDR1 SGHDT, CDR2 YYEEEE. The CDR3 has 16 amino acids. V gave up 0 bases and J gave up 7 bases; unmatched junction bases: 9. The CDR3 here is CASSLGRDRSYQPQHF. CDR3 nucleotide sequence: TGTGCCAGCAGCTTGGGCCGGGACAGGTCATACCAGCCCCAGCATTTT.

This clone has more than one count but fewer than ten. The V gene is TRBV7-9, the J gene TRBJ2-1, with TRBD2 matching over 16 bases. Germline trimming cut 3 bases from V and 4 bases from J; bases unmatched to any gene: 12. CDR1 and CDR2 (germline): SEHNR, FQNEAQ (reference sequence). CDR3 length equals 20 residues. The DNA for the CDR3 is TGTGCCAGCAGCTTTGACCCGGGACTAGCGGGGGGGCCGGGGTACAATGAGCAGTTCTTC. Its translation is CASSFDPGLAGGPGYNEQFF.

Ten or more counts support this clone. This sequence joins TRBV9 and TRBJ2-1, with unresolved D. Trimming removed 0 bases from V and 8 bases from J, with 12 bases in between. This CDR3 has 14 residues. CDR1 and CDR2 (germline): SGDLS, YYNGEE. The chain's CDR3 is CASSVGGRTDEQFF. The DNA for the CDR3 is TGTGCCAGCAGCGTAGGTGGGCGTACGGATGAGCAGTTCTTC.

This clone has more than one count but fewer than ten. A read error may account for a junction end that differs from germline. The chain carries TRBV6-1 and TRBJ1-3; D remains unclear. Germline V CDR1 and CDR2: MNHNS, SASEGT. CDR3 length: 13 residues. The CDR3 protein is CASGSPSVNTIYF. CDR3 coding DNA: TGTGCCAGTGGAAGTCCCTCTGTAAACACCATATATTTT.

The sample holds many counts of this clone. The CDR3: CASSQDEGTGYEQYF. CDR3 bases: TGCGCCAGCAGCCAAGATGAAGGGACAGGGTACGAGCAGTACTTC. This chain links TRBV4-1 with TRBJ2-7; TRBD1 aligns across 9 bases. V dropped 0 bases and J dropped 4; count of bases not matched to a gene: 4. The CDR3 covers 15 residues. Per germline, CDR1 MGHRA and CDR2 YSYEKL.

As regards this clone: A read error may explain this, as a much larger clone is one base away. This specimen includes other DNA sequences encoding the same CDR3. This sequence joins TRBV15 and TRBJ2-6; 8 bases match TRBD1. The germline CDR1 and CDR2 sequences are LNHNV and YYDKDF (reference sequence). This CDR3 has 16 amino acids. This CDR3 reads CATGSAGGSGANVLTF. In nucleotides, the CDR3 is TGTGCCACCGGCTCGGCAGGGGGCTCTGGTGCCAACGTCCTGACTTTC. Drawing the rest from reference TRBV15 and TRBJ2-6, the complete variable domain is DAMVIQNPRYQVTQFGKPVTLSCSQTLNHNVMYWYQQKSSQAPKLLFHYYDKDFNNEADTPDNFQSRRPNTSFCFLDIRSPGLGDTAMYLCATGSAGGSGANVLTFGAGSRLTVL.

This clone was seen a few times. This chain uses TRBV6-1 with TRBJ2-7; D gene ambiguous. Trimming removed 2 bases at V and 2 bases at J, with 13 bases between. This CDR3 has 15 residues. Germline lookup yields CDR1 MNHNS and CDR2 SASEGT. The CDR3 DNA reads as TGTGCCAGCAGTGAAATTCCACAGTTTACCTACGAGCAGTACTTC. It translates to CASSEIPQFTYEQYF.

This clone was counted at least ten times. The chain couples TRBV9 to TRBJ1-2; 8 bases agree with TRBD1. J gave up 2 bases and V 0 bases, and 9 bases lay outside the gene matches. Germline V lookup: CDR1 SGDLS, CDR2 YYNGEE. The CDR3 length is 17 residues. CDR3 nucleotides: TGTGCCAGCAGCGTAGGGACAGGGAGTGCGTTGAACTATGGCTACACCTTC. Translation: CASSVGTGSALNYGYTF.

Note on this clone: A much larger clone differs from this one at a single base, so this may be a read error. The chain employs TRBV5-5 and TRBJ1-1; D not certain. From germline, CDR1 is SGHKS and CDR2 YYEKEE (reference sequence). The CDR3 is 15 residues long. Trimming took off 2 bases at V and 3 bases at J, with 14 bases between the two ends. CDR3 amino acids: CASSFVVPAYTEAFF. In DNA, the CDR3 is TGTGCCAGCAGCTTTGTGGTCCCCGCATACACTGAAGCTTTCTTT.

This clone was seen many times. This chain connects TRBV2 to TRBJ1-5; TRBD1 is a possible D gene (6 bases). V lost 6 bases and J lost 7, with 16 bases in between. Germline CDR1 reads SNHLY; CDR2 reads FYNNEI. This CDR3 contains 14 residues. The CDR3 DNA is TGTGCCAGCAGGACAGGCACCCAAAGCCAGCCCCAGCATTTT. It codes for CASRTGTQSQPQHF.

To note about this clone: The germline gene is not matched at one end of the junction; a read error may be the cause. The V and J genes are TRBV6-2 or TRBV6-3 and TRBJ1-1; D gene ambiguous. The CDR3 sequence is 17 residues long. Germline-derived CDR1 and CDR2 are MNHEY and SVGEGT. This chain's CDR3 is CASIYSEVAKGYTEAFF. For the CDR3, the DNA is TGTGCCAGCATTTACTCCGAAGTTGCTAAAGGGTACACTGAAGCTTTCTTT.

In this sample, this clone turned up many times. The chain joins TRBV6-1 to TRBJ2-7, with a weak D call TRBD1 (5 bases). CDR1 and CDR2 (germline): MNHNS, SASEGT. The ends were cut back, 6 bases at V and 3 bases at J, with 12 bases in the middle. The length of the CDR3 is 13 residues. CDR3 DNA sequence: TGTGCCAGCAGAGCAGGGTTGGGCTACGAGCAGTACTTC. Translated, it gives CASRAGLGYEQYF.

Many counts were recorded for this clone. For the CDR3, the DNA is TGTGCCAGCACCCCTAGGGACTTCGACACCGGGGAGCTGTTTTTT. Translating it yields CASTPRDFDTGELFF. The chain employs TRBV12-3 or TRBV12-4 and TRBJ2-2; tentatively, D is TRBD2 (6 bases). The ends were cut back, 7 bases at V and 3 bases at J, with 15 bases in the middle. The CDR3 consists of 15 residues.

This clone was seen at least ten times. The chain couples TRBV2 to TRBJ1-3; D is undetermined. Per the germline V gene, CDR1 is SNHLY and CDR2 is FYNNEI. The CDR3 covers 13 residues. Between the trimmed V and J ends, which lost 7 bases and 5 bases, there was a span of 12 bases. The DNA of the CDR3 is TGTGCCAGCACCGGTGACGGACGAAACACCATATATTTT. Translation: CASTGDGRNTIYF.

Concerning this clone itself: A much more abundant neighbour one base away suggests this may be a read error. The gene calls are TRBV5-6 and TRBJ1-2; D is possibly TRBD1 (6 bases). The CDR3 runs 12 residues. V was clipped by 4 bases and J by 9 bases, with 13 bases between them. Germline V lookup: CDR1 SGHDT, CDR2 YYEEEE. The CDR3, as DNA: TGTGCCAGCAGCGAACAGGGCTCTTGCTACACCTTC. Protein product: CASSEQGSCYTF.

In nucleotides, the CDR3 is TGCGCCAGCAGCCAAGAGGGGGTAGGGGGAGGGCCGCACAATGAGCAGTTCTTC. It yields the protein CASSQEGVGGGPHNEQFF. The chain has TRBV4-1 and TRBJ2-1; TRBD2 might be the D (7 bases). Trimming stripped 0 bases from V and 5 bases from J, with 20 bases between. The CDR3 runs to 18 residues. Germline V gene sequence: CDR1 MGHRA, CDR2 YSYEKL.

With regard to this clone: A read error is possible here, since a much larger clone lies one base away. The genes are TRBV9 and TRBJ2-2, with unresolved D. Trimming removed 2 bases at V and 4 bases at J, with 9 bases between. Germline CDR1 is SGDLS and CDR2 is YYNGEE. The CDR3 extends over 14 amino acids. CDR3 in amino acids: CASSVSSCTGELFF. The CDR3 DNA reads TGTGCCAGCAGCGTCTCCTCGTGCACCGGGGAGCTGTTTTTT.

This clone has ten or more counts. This chain links TRBV5-1 with TRBJ2-7; the D gene could be TRBD1 or TRBD2 (7 bases each). The CDR3 extends over 15 amino acids. The germline gives CDR1 SGHRS, CDR2 YFSETQ. The V gene lost 1 base and the J gene lost 5 bases, with 16 bases spanning the gap. The CDR3 DNA follows: TGCGCCAGCAGCTTGCGGGGAGGGGGCCAAGACGAGCAGTACTTC. Translation gives CASSLRGGGQDEQYF. Combining the CDR3 with reference TRBV5-1 and TRBJ2-7 gives the whole variable domain KAGVTQTPRYLIKTRGQQVTLSCSPISGHRSVSWYQQTPGQGLQFLFEYFSETQRNKGNFPGRFSGRQFSNSRSEMNVSTLELGDSALYLCASSLRGGGQDEQYFGPGTRLTVT.

This clone was picked up a small number of times. The chain employs TRBV5-6 and TRBJ2-2, with D unresolved. The V end lost 0 bases, the J end lost 6 bases, and 9 bases lay between the germline ends. This CDR3 is 14 amino acids long. Germline lookup yields CDR1 SGHDT and CDR2 YYEEEE. The CDR3, as DNA: TGTGCCAGCAGCTTGGGCACACACTCCGGGGAGCTGTTTTTT. This translates into CASSLGTHSGELFF.